A selection of T cell receptor beta chains follows, all from one sample in a study of TIL therapy for anti-PD-1-resistant metastatic lung cancer. Generated by immunoSEQ multiplex PCR, the TCRdb table keeps only in-frame clones and is missing some. The sample consists of tens of thousands of clones, 65% to 90% of them appearing once. This specimen consisted of blood, obtained at baseline. Receptors originate from a person between 30 and 80 years old with non-small cell lung cancer. CDR3s include the opening cysteine and the closing phenylalanine or tryptophan. D genes are given only for firm matches. Expanded clones get a size class; other rows say once, few or many, or leave the size out.

CDR3 DNA | CDR3 protein | V gene | D gene | J gene | clone size
TGTGCCAGCAGCCGGGGTAGCGGCACAGATACGCAGTATTTT | CASSRGSGTDTQYF | TRBV4-2 | - | TRBJ2-3 | -
TGTGCCAGTAGTATGGCCGGGACAGGGTTAATGGACAATCAGCCCCAGCATTTT | CASSMAGTGLMDNQPQHF | TRBV19 | TRBD1 | TRBJ1-5 | -
TGTGCCAGCAGCTTGAGGCAGTCTGTAATCTATGGCTACACCTTC | CASSLRQSVIYGYTF | TRBV5-8 | - | TRBJ1-2 | -
TGCAGTGCCTTACAGGGGTACGAGCAGTACTTC | CSALQGYEQYF | TRBV20-1 | TRBD1 | TRBJ2-7 | -
TGCGCCAGCAGCCCCCGGGACAGCCTTTACAATGAGCAGTTCTTC | CASSPRDSLYNEQFF | TRBV4-3 | TRBD1 | TRBJ2-1 | -
TGTGCCAGCAGTGAGTACAGGGGGTCTACTGAAGCTTTCTTT | CASSEYRGSTEAFF | TRBV6-1 | TRBD1 | TRBJ1-1 | -
TGTGCCTGGACCTTCCGGGACAGGGAAGGCGAGCAGTACTTC | CAWTFRDREGEQYF | TRBV30 | TRBD1 | TRBJ2-7 | -
TGTGCCAGCAGCGTTACAGGGGACCACTATGGCTACACCTTC | CASSVTGDHYGYTF | TRBV6-6 | TRBD1 | TRBJ1-2 | -
TGTGCCAGCTCAAACCGGGGGGCCCGCACCGGGGAGCTGTTTTTT | CASSNRGARTGELFF | TRBV6-6 | - | TRBJ2-2 | -
TGCAGTGCTACTGTCATCCGGGACACCTTC | CSATVIRDTF | TRBV20-1 | - | TRBJ1-2 | -
TGTGCCACCTCCACCGGGACAGTGGAGACCCAGTACTTC | CATSTGTVETQYF | TRBV18 | TRBD1 | TRBJ2-5 | -
TGTGCCAGCAGTGAGGTTAGGGAGGGGCATGAGCAGTTCTTC | CASSEVREGHEQFF | TRBV2 | TRBD2 | TRBJ2-1 | -
TGTGCCAGCAGCTCCCGGGACAGGAGTATCTACGAGCAGTACTTC | CASSSRDRSIYEQYF | TRBV5-4 | TRBD1 | TRBJ2-7 | -
TGTGCCAGCAGCCTGACAGGGAACACTGAAGCTTTCTTT | CASSLTGNTEAFF | TRBV12-3/TRBV12-4 | - | TRBJ1-1 | -
TGTGCCAGCAGGCGGGGACAGAACAATGAGCAGTTCTTC | CASRRGQNNEQFF | TRBV2 | - | TRBJ2-1 | -
TGTGCCAGCAGTCCCCGACTTGCTAATGAAAAACTGTTTTTT | CASSPRLANEKLFF | TRBV27 | - | TRBJ1-4 | -
TGTGCCAGCAACGGACCCGAGAGCATTCAGTACTTC | CASNGPESIQYF | TRBV6-5 | - | TRBJ2-4 | -
TGTGCCAGCAGTTATGGGGACAGCTTGACCTACGAGCAGTACTTC | CASSYGDSLTYEQYF | TRBV6-2/TRBV6-3 | TRBD1 | TRBJ2-7 | -
TGTGCCAGCAGCTTAGCGGCTGGGAGGTGGGAGACCCAGTACTTC | CASSLAAGRWETQYF | TRBV7-6 | - | TRBJ2-5 | once
TGTGCCAGCCACCGGGGAAGTGAAGCTTTCTTT | CASHRGSEAFF | TRBV28 | - | TRBJ1-1 | -
TGCACCAGCAGCCAGGGGACCGGGACTAGCGGGAATCTCGATGAGCAGTTCTTC | CTSSQGTGTSGNLDEQFF | TRBV1 | - | TRBJ2-1 | -
TGTGCCAGCAGCGCGGGTCCCTTTGGCGGTTCACCCCTCCACTTT | CASSAGPFGGSPLHF | TRBV9 | - | TRBJ1-6 | -
TGTGCCAGTAGCTTCCGGGACAGGGACGCTAATGAGCAGTTCTTC | CASSFRDRDANEQFF | TRBV19 | TRBD1 | TRBJ2-1 | once
TGTGCCAGCAGTTTATCGACAGGAGAGAACTATGGCTACACCTTC | CASSLSTGENYGYTF | TRBV27 | - | TRBJ1-2 | -
TGTGCCAGCTCAGCCCTCGTTGGCGAGCAGTACTTC | CASSALVGEQYF | TRBV18 | - | TRBJ2-7 | -
TGTGCCAGCAGCCCCCGGGGCACCTACAATGAGCAGTTCTTC | CASSPRGTYNEQFF | TRBV7-2 | - | TRBJ2-1 | -
TGCGCCAGCAGCCAAGATGGAGGAGATACGCAGTATTTT | CASSQDGGDTQYF | TRBV4-1 | - | TRBJ2-3 | -
TGTGCCAGCAGCTTGATGCAGACAGCCTCTGGAAACACCATATATTTT | CASSLMQTASGNTIYF | TRBV5-4 | - | TRBJ1-3 | -
TGTGCCAGCAGCTTGAGACCAACTGAAGCTTTCTTT | CASSLRPTEAFF | TRBV7-9 | - | TRBJ1-1 | -
TGCGCCAGCAGCCCGCTGGACGGCTACGAGCAGTACTTC | CASSPLDGYEQYF | TRBV4-1 | - | TRBJ2-7 | -
TGTGCCAGCAGCAAGCAGGGGGTTGGTTCACCCCTCCACTTT | CASSKQGVGSPLHF | TRBV7-2 | TRBD1 | TRBJ1-6 | -
TGTGCCAGCAGCAAAGGGGGCCGGGACTCTGGAAACACCATATATTTT | CASSKGGRDSGNTIYF | TRBV21-1 | - | TRBJ1-3 | -
TGTGCCAGTAGCCGGTTGTATGAAAAACTGTTTTTT | CASSRLYEKLFF | TRBV19 | - | TRBJ1-4 | -
TGTGCCAGCGGGACGGGACGGAGCAATCAGCCCCAGCATTTT | CASGTGRSNQPQHF | TRBV6-5 | - | TRBJ1-5 | -
TGTGCCAGCAGTTACCCCGTGCAAGGGGGAGAGACCCAGTACTTC | CASSYPVQGGETQYF | TRBV6-2/TRBV6-3 | - | TRBJ2-5 | -
TGTGCCAGCTCACCGCAGGGGGGGAACTACAATGAGCAGTTCTTC | CASSPQGGNYNEQFF | TRBV18 | - | TRBJ2-1 | -